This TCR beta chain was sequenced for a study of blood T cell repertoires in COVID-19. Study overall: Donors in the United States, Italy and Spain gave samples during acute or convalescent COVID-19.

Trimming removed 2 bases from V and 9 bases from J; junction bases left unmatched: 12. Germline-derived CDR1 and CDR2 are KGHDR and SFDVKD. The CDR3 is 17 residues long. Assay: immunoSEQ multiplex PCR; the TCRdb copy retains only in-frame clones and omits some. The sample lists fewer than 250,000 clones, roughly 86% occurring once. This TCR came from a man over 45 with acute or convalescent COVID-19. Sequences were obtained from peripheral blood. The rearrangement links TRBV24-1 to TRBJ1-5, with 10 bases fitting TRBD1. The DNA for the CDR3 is TGTGCCACCAGTGATTCCGGGACAGGGGTTCTCAATGGGCCCCAGCATTTT. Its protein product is CATSDSGTGVLNGPQHF.